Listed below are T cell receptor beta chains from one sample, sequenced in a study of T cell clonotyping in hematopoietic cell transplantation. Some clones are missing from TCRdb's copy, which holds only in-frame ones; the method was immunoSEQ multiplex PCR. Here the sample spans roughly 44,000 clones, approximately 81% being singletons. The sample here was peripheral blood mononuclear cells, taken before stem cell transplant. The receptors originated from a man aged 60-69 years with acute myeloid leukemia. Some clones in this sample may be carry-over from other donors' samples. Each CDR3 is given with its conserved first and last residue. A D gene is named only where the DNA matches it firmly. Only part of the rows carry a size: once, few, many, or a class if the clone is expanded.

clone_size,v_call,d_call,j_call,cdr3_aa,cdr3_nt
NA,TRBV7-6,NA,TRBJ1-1,CASSPTSGPNTEAFF,TGTGCCAGCAGCCCCACCTCCGGCCCGAACACTGAAGCTTTCTTT
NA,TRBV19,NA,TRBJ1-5,CATRPGGAWGNQPQHF,TGTGCCACCCGGCCGGGGGGCGCATGGGGCAATCAGCCCCAGCATTTT
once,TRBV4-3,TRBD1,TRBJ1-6,CASSQEGQGISPLHF,TGCGCCAGCAGCCAAGAAGGACAGGGGATTTCACCCCTCCACTTT
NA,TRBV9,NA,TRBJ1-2,CASSVVANGARYYGYTF,TGTGCCAGCAGCGTGGTTGCGAATGGGGCGCGGTACTATGGCTACACCTTC
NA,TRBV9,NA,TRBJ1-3,CALLLDGNTIYF,TGTGCCCTTCTTCTGGATGGAAACACCATATATTTT
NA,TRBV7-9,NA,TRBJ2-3,CASSPPGEADTQYF,TGTGCCAGCAGCCCCCCAGGGGAGGCAGATACGCAGTATTTT
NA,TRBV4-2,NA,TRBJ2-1,CASSHLGSYNEQFF,TGTGCCAGCAGCCATCTAGGCTCCTACAATGAGCAGTTCTTC
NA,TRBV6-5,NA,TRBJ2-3,CASSYQVPSTDTQYF,TGTGCCAGCAGTTATCAGGTCCCTAGCACAGATACGCAGTATTTT
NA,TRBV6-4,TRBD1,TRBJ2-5,CASSYRQGETQYF,TGTGCCAGCAGTTACCGACAGGGAGAGACCCAGTACTTC
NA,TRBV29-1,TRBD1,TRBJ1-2,CSVFHLTGTGGLGYGYTF,TGCAGCGTTTTTCACCTCACCGGGACAGGGGGCCTCGGCTATGGCTACACCTTC
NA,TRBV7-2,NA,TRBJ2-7,CASSLGLWGGSYEQYF,TGTGCCAGCAGCTTGGGCCTTTGGGGCGGATCCTACGAGCAGTACTTC
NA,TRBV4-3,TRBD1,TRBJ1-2,CASSQNSGTGGGYTF,TGCGCCAGCAGCCAAAACTCCGGGACAGGGGGGGGCTACACCTTC
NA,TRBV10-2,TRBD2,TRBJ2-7,CASSESSGGSYEQYF,TGCGCCAGCAGTGAGTCTAGCGGGGGGTCCTACGAGCAGTACTTC
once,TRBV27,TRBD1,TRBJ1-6,CASGDSLYVLHF,TGTGCCAGCGGGGACAGCCTGTACGTCCTCCACTTT
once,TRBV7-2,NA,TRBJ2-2,CASSLASGGELFF,TGTGCCAGCAGCTTAGCGAGTGGGGGGGAGCTGTTTTTT
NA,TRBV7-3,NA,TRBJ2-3,CASSLPSGGGADTQYF,TGTGCCAGCAGCTTACCCAGCGGAGGGGGCGCAGATACGCAGTATTTT
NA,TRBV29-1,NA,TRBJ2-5,CSVEAARYQETQYF,TGCAGCGTTGAAGCTGCGAGGTACCAAGAGACCCAGTACTTC
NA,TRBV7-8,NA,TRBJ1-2,CASSGRDSEYGYTF,TGTGCCAGCAGCGGACGGGACTCGGAGTATGGCTACACCTTC
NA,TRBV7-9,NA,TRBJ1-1,CASSPGGTQEAFF,TGTGCCAGCAGCCCTGGTGGGACCCAAGAAGCTTTCTTT
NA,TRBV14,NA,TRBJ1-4,CASSQVVTTNEKLFF,TGTGCCAGCAGCCAAGTTGTGACAACTAATGAAAAACTGTTTTTT
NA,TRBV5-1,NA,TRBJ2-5,CASSWNQGETQYF,TGCGCCAGCAGCTGGAATCAGGGAGAGACCCAGTACTTC
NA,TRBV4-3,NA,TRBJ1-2,CASSQAGFYGYTF,TGCGCCAGCAGCCAAGCAGGGTTCTATGGCTACACCTTC
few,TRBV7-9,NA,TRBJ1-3,CASSFVPHGNTIYF,TGTGCCAGCAGCTTCGTACCGCACGGAAACACCATATATTTT
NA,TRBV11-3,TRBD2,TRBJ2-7,CASSLGGLAGEIYEQYF,TGTGCCAGCAGCTTAGGAGGGCTAGCGGGGGAAATCTACGAGCAGTACTTC
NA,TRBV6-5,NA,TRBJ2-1,CASSYRQGIYNEQFF,TGTGCCAGCAGTTACCGGCAGGGGATATACAATGAGCAGTTCTTC